This T cell receptor (beta chain) was recovered during a study of blood T cell repertoires in COVID-19. On the study more broadly: Specimens from acute and convalescent COVID-19 originated in the United States, Italy and Spain.

Trimming stripped 4 bases from V and 5 bases from J, with 9 bases between. The length of the CDR3 is 12 residues. Germline V gene sequence: CDR1 SGHRS, CDR2 YFSETQ. Sequencing used immunoSEQ multiplex PCR; TCRdb keeps in-frame clones, though not all of them. The sample lists 150,000 to 200,000 clones; approximately 85% were seen once. The sample comprised peripheral blood. This sequence originates from a human donor with active or convalescent COVID-19. The donor label of this sample is uncertain. V gene TRBV5-1 combines with J gene TRBJ2-5; no reliable D call. DNA for the CDR3: TGCGCCAGCAGCCCCCCCGGGGAGACCCAGTACTTC. This gives the protein CASSPPGETQYF.